The next 25 T cell receptor beta chains were all read from a single sample in a study of OX40 agonist ivuxolimab in advanced cancers. The library was obtained by the immunoSEQ multiplex PCR assay. In TCRdb, the immuneACCESS table is reduced to in-frame sequences with V and J assigned. These tables do not hold every clone; where another copy was compared, an unresolved V gene accounts for under half, and the others remain unexplained. The sample table shows 20,000 to 25,000 clones, and about 83% are seen once. Approximately 8.5% of the sample goes to the ten largest clones. Sequencing used CD4+ or CD8+ T cells sorted from blood, obtained in a trial of the OX40 agonist ivuxolimab. The receptors here all came from an adult with an advanced solid tumor such as melanoma, head and neck, liver or kidney cancer.

The genes are TRBV4-1 and TRBJ1-6; D remains unclear. Germline CDR1 and CDR2: MGHRA and YSYEKL. The V end lost 1 base, the J end lost 4 bases, and 11 bases lay between the germline ends. The CDR3 is made up of 16 amino acids. The CDR3 sequence: CASSQGPGSYNSPLHF. In nucleotides, the CDR3 is TGCGCCAGCAGCCAAGGCCCGGGGAGTTATAATTCACCCCTCCACTTT.

The chain recombines TRBV5-6 with TRBJ2-3, with 8 bases matching TRBD2. After removal of 1 base from V and 5 bases from J, the junction contained 9 bases not matched to a gene. CDR1 and CDR2 (germline): SGHDT, YYEEEE. The CDR3 has 16 residues. DNA for the CDR3: TGTGCCAGCAGCTTGCTAGCGGGCCTCCCGGTAGATACGCAGTATTTT. This codes for CASSLLAGLPVDTQYF.

The chain couples TRBV27 to TRBJ2-7; D possibly corresponds to TRBD1 (5 bases). CDR1 and CDR2 from the germline V gene are MNHEY and SMNVEV (reference sequence). Trimming took 0 bases from V and 1 from J, leaving 7 bases between them. The CDR3 is made up of 14 amino acids. CDR3 nucleotides: TGTGCCAGCAGTTTATCGGCAGGGTCCTACGAGCAGTACTTC. Amino acid sequence: CASSLSAGSYEQYF.

This chain uses TRBV2 with TRBJ1-1; tentatively, D is TRBD1 (5 bases). With 8 bases removed from V and 1 base from J, the gap between germline ends came to 11 bases. This CDR3 comprises 13 residues. Germline lookup yields CDR1 SNHLY and CDR2 FYNNEI. CDR3 sequence reads: CASGHTSNTEAFF. The CDR3 coding sequence is TGTGCCAGCGGACACACGTCGAACACTGAAGCTTTCTTT.

The V call is TRBV28, the J call TRBJ1-4; 7 nucleotides match TRBD1. Germline V gene lookup returns CDR1 MDHEN and CDR2 SYDVKM. The CDR3 totals 15 residues. After removal of 8 bases from V and 2 bases from J, the junction contained 8 bases not matched to a gene. The DNA for the CDR3 is TGTGCCAGCTGGCCCACAGGGGTGACTAATGAAAAACTGTTTTTT. It encodes CASWPTGVTNEKLFF.

The chain employs TRBV11-2 and TRBJ1-2; weak D call: TRBD1 (6 bases). CDR1 SGHAT and CDR2 FQNNGV come from the germline V gene. V gave up 0 bases and J gave up 4 bases, with 9 bases separating them. The CDR3 is 14 amino acids. The CDR3, as DNA: TGTGCCAGCAGCTTAGAGGGACACCTCTATGGCTACACCTTC. As protein: CASSLEGHLYGYTF.

This sequence joins TRBV9 and TRBJ2-5; the match to TRBD2 covers 7 bases. The CDR3 length is 15 residues. V lost 4 bases to trimming and J lost 5 bases; unmatched junction nucleotides: 11. The V gene's germline CDR1 is SGDLS and CDR2 YYNGEE. As DNA, the CDR3 is TGTGCCAGCAGCCCGTACAGCGGGGCAGGTGAGACCCAGTACTTC. Translating gives CASSPYSGAGETQYF.

The chain has TRBV6-5 and TRBJ1-1; no clear D. Trimming removed 5 bases from V and 0 bases from J, with 13 bases in between. This CDR3 contains 15 residues. Germline V gene lookup returns CDR1 MNHEY and CDR2 SVGAGI. The CDR3 nucleotides are TGTGCCAGCAGTCCCTCCAGTACTTTGAACACTGAAGCTTTCTTT. Translated: CASSPSSTLNTEAFF.

This clone was recorded once. This chain uses TRBV5-5 with TRBJ1-6, with a possible D match to TRBD1 (5 bases). This CDR3 region has 15 residues. Deletions cut 0 bases from V and 8 bases from J, with 12 bases between. CDR1 is SGHKS, CDR2 YYEKEE, per germline (reference sequence). The CDR3 nucleotides are TGTGCCAGCAGCTTGGGGGCAGGGATTGATTCACCCCTCCACTTT. This encodes CASSLGAGIDSPLHF.

V and J are TRBV19 and TRBJ1-2; D gene unclear. V was shortened by 5 bases and J by 0 bases, with 13 bases between the two germline ends. The CDR3 is made up of 15 amino acids. Germline V gene data show CDR1 as LNHDA and CDR2 as SQIVND (reference sequence). The CDR3 protein is CASSGWRDSNYGYTF. CDR3 nucleotides: TGTGCCAGTAGTGGTTGGAGGGATTCTAACTATGGCTACACCTTC.

J is TRBJ1-6 and V is TRBV6-5; no clear D. Germline assignment: CDR1 MNHEY and CDR2 SVGAGI. V dropped 0 bases and J dropped 12 bases, with 12 bases sitting between them. This CDR3 has 14 amino acids. CDR3 DNA sequence: TGTGCCAGCAGTTACTCCGAGGGATTCGGACCCCTCCACTTT. It is translated as CASSYSEGFGPLHF.

This sequence joins TRBV9 and TRBJ2-2, with D perhaps TRBD2 (6 bases). CDR1 is SGDLS and CDR2 is YYNGEE in the germline V gene. This CDR3 is 16 amino acids long. V was clipped by 1 base and J by 2 bases, with 12 bases between them. The CDR3 is CASSVMAGSNTGELFF. DNA of the CDR3: TGTGCCAGCAGCGTAATGGCGGGGAGTAACACCGGGGAGCTGTTTTTT.

Here the CDR3 reads CATSRDLGQRIVQGNQPQHF. CDR3 bases: TGTGCCACCAGCAGAGATTTGGGACAGCGAATCGTTCAGGGCAATCAGCCCCAGCATTTT. The rearrangement uses TRBV15 and TRBJ1-5; 7 bases are shared with TRBD1. The CDR3 contains 20 residues. Losses at the gene ends were 0 bases for V and 2 bases for J; bases not matched to a gene: 16. The germline CDR1 and CDR2 sequences are LNHNV and YYDKDF (reference sequence).

In this sample, this clone turned up once. The rearrangement joins TRBV11-2 to TRBJ2-3, with TRBD2 matching 10 bases. The CDR3 extends over 15 amino acids. Germline V lookup: CDR1 SGHAT, CDR2 FQNNGV. Trimming cost V 5 bases and J 4 bases; bases outside gene matches: 6. The CDR3 spells CASSRTSGVSDTQYF. The CDR3 DNA follows: TGTGCCAGCAGCAGAACTAGCGGGGTTTCAGATACGCAGTATTTT.

The CDR3 region is CASSLWDGGLHEQYF. CDR3 coding DNA: TGTGCCAGCAGCTTATGGGACGGAGGCCTCCACGAGCAGTACTTC. V is TRBV5-6 and J is TRBJ2-7; tentatively, D is TRBD1 or TRBD2 (5 bases each). The ends were cut back, 2 bases at V and 5 bases at J, with 17 bases in the middle. The CDR3 totals 15 residues. Germline assignment: CDR1 SGHDT and CDR2 YYEEEE.

This clone was seen more than once but under ten times. This chain uses TRBV4-3 with TRBJ1-2; D is unclear. Trimming took 1 base from V and 1 from J, leaving 19 bases between them. The germline gives CDR1 LGHNA, CDR2 YSLEER. The CDR3 totals 18 residues. For the CDR3, the DNA is TGCGCCAGCAGCCAAGTGGTTGGTGGAGGACGAAGTAACTATGGCTACACCTTC. Residues: CASSQVVGGGRSNYGYTF.

This chain joins TRBV27 and TRBJ1-1, with 7 bases lining up with TRBD1. CDR3 length: 14 residues. The germline gives CDR1 MNHEY, CDR2 SMNVEV (reference sequence). The V segment lost 6 bases and the J segment 1 base; nucleotides outside the gene matches: 5. The CDR3 spells CASSPGTANTEAFF. In DNA form, the CDR3 reads TGTGCCAGCAGCCCCGGGACAGCGAACACTGAAGCTTTCTTT.

The chain recombines TRBV29-1 with TRBJ2-3; D unresolved. V dropped 4 bases and J dropped 2 bases, with 7 bases sitting between them. CDR1 SQVTM and CDR2 ANQGSEA come from the germline V gene. The CDR3 sequence is 12 residues long. The CDR3 nucleotides are TGCAGCGTTGCTCGGCCCACAGATACGCAGTATTTT. Translating it yields CSVARPTDTQYF.

This chain links TRBV9 with TRBJ2-6; no firm D call. The CDR3 contains 15 residues. Trimming removed 4 bases at V and 0 bases at J, with 8 bases between. Looked up from germline, CDR1 is SGDLS and CDR2 is YYNGEE. The CDR3 reads CASSFRASGANVLTF. The CDR3, as DNA: TGTGCCAGCAGCTTTAGGGCCTCTGGGGCCAACGTCCTGACTTTC.

The DNA of the CDR3 is TGTGCCAGCAGTTACACGTCGGGCACAGATACGCAGTATTTT. Translated, it gives CASSYTSGTDTQYF. The V and J genes are TRBV6-5 and TRBJ2-3; no clear D gene. This CDR3 is built from 14 residues. V shed 2 bases and J shed 1 base, with 7 bases lying between them. CDR1 MNHEY and CDR2 SVGAGI come from the germline V gene.

This sequence joins TRBV19 and TRBJ1-6; tentatively, D is TRBD1 (6 bases). There are 16 residues in the CDR3. Trimming shortened V by 6 bases and J by 4 bases, and 16 bases separated the two germline ends. Germline CDR1 and CDR2: LNHDA and SQIVND (reference sequence). The CDR3 sequence is CASRKTQGSYNSPLHF. CDR3 bases: TGTGCCAGTAGAAAAACACAGGGTTCTTATAATTCACCCCTCCACTTT. Full variable domain (missing parts from reference TRBV19 and TRBJ1-6): DGGITQSPKYLFRKEGQNVTLSCEQNLNHDAMYWYRQDPGQGLRLIYYSQIVNDFQKGDIAEGYSVSREKKESFPLTVTSAQKNPTAFYLCASRKTQGSYNSPLHFGNGTRLTVT.

The rearrangement links TRBV5-8 to TRBJ2-7, with D perhaps TRBD2 (7 bases). Trimming stripped 0 bases from V and 7 bases from J, with 14 bases between. The germline V gene has CDR1 SGHTS and CDR2 YDEGEE. The CDR3 runs to 14 residues. CDR3 region: CASSLVGGPGEQYF. Here the CDR3 DNA reads TGTGCCAGCAGCTTGGTCGGGGGGCCCGGGGAGCAGTACTTC.

The chain carries TRBV4-3 and TRBJ2-2; D is perhaps TRBD1 (6 bases). CDR1 and CDR2 from the germline V gene are LGHNA and YSLEER. Trimming left V 1 base short and J 6 bases short, with 12 bases between. The CDR3 length is 15 residues. CDR3 region: CASSQVTGAPGELFF. In nucleotides, the CDR3 is TGCGCCAGCAGCCAAGTGACAGGTGCCCCCGGGGAGCTGTTTTTT.

This clone has only a few counts. The chain carries TRBV7-9 and TRBJ2-5; TRBD1 agrees at 9 bases. This CDR3 has 12 amino acids. Germline assignment: CDR1 SEHNR and CDR2 FQNEAQ (reference sequence). V shed 7 bases, J shed 14 bases, and the junction held 11 bases outside the gene matches. CDR3 bases: TGTGCCAGCACCTCGAGGTCGGGACAGGGATACTTC. Protein: CASTSRSGQGYF.

The chain carries TRBV11-3 and TRBJ1-5; D is perhaps TRBD1 (6 bases). Per germline, CDR1 SGHNT and CDR2 YENEEA. The CDR3 runs to 16 residues. V was pared by 1 base and J by 0 bases, with 10 bases between. The CDR3 spells CASSLGTVSSNQPQHF. The CDR3 nucleotides read TGTGCCAGCAGCTTAGGGACAGTTTCTAGCAATCAGCCCCAGCATTTT. The variable domain in full, completed from reference TRBV11-3 and TRBJ1-5, reads EAGVVQSPRYKIIEKKQPVAFWCNPISGHNTLYWYLQNLGQGPELLIRYENEEAVDDSQLPKDRFSAERLKGVDSTLKIQPAELGDSAVYLCASSLGTVSSNQPQHFGDGTRLSIL.